This TCR beta chain was retrieved from a study of spatial heterogeneity in lung cancer (dated by TCRdb to about 2019). About the investigation overall: Samples were obtained from 70 to 85 patients with early-stage, untreated non-small cell lung cancer from the lung TRACERx cohort. TCR repertoire features were related to nonsynonymous mutation counts determined by whole-exome sequencing of tumor tissue. At surgery, about 210 tumor regions, roughly 62 matched nontumor lung samples and a few dozen PBMC samples were TCR-sequenced for both alpha and beta chains. In the raw uncorrected reads, each unique combination of TCR and UMI appeared on average more than ten times. In non-small cell lung cancer, the study made a quantitative comparison of TCR alpha and beta repertoires among multiple tumor regions, matched nontumor lung and blood. Follow-up PBMC samples were sequenced whenever the samples were available, and the median time to follow-up was roughly 2 years after resection. Beta-chain transcripts were consistently detected in greater numbers than alpha-chain transcripts, which likely reflects a higher abundance of beta-chain transcripts. The research as a whole found: Ubiquitous expanded tumor TCRs showed up in blood more often at tumor resection than at routine follow-up. Only roughly 15 patients were included in comparisons of baseline and follow-up blood repertoires. Additional single-cell paired TCR alpha and beta sequencing was considered necessary to confirm, at a functional level, the hypothesis that regional TCRs recognize regional mutations.

Per the germline V gene, ENHRY is the CDR1 and SYGVKD is the CDR2. The trim is 3 bases for V and 3 bases for J, with a gap of 9 bases between the germline ends. Spanning cysteine to phenylalanine, the CDR3 consists of 14 amino acids. Only the CDR3 part of the read is kept: 42 bases, read in frame from the first base. This clonotype was detected many times. Its specific antigen is unknown. Base-call qualities are not available, and no considerably larger clone is one nucleotide away. What the time point label conveys for this sample: blood at routine non-recurrence follow-up after resection. TCR sequencing used whole RNA extracted from tumor and nontumor lung tissue, or from cryopreserved PBMC samples, without cell sorting. Patients were selected for TCR sequencing only if sufficient RNA was available from at least two tumor regions. To prepare the library, 5' RACE was applied. Sequencing relied on a NextSeq 500. In the TCR library protocol, a unique molecular identifier was attached to each TCR cDNA molecule so that PCR and sequencing errors could be corrected. Per the source publication's procedure: Decombinator tools were used for TCR identification, UMI-based error correction and CDR3 extraction. TCRs above a frequency of 2 per 1,000, corresponding to the top 1% of the tumor frequency distribution, were defined as expanded. Rényi diversity was computed with the R vegan package after subsampling each repertoire 100 times to 5,000 TCRs. CDR3 similarity networks were constructed using string-kernel similarity of amino acid triplets, with links drawn between CDR3s whose pairwise similarity was above 0.82. Through fastp at Q25 and MiXCR, TCRdb rebuilt clones from the public reads, retaining in-frame beta chains. Rows with a matching CDR3 protein are joined into one entry that keeps the most common DNA and genes. The V and J calls here are based on TCRdb, not the publication. In all, the sample holds about 120,000 distinct CDR3 sequences, and 12% of those were seen once. The ten top clones hold 16% of the sample.

This TCR was recovered from a male donor with early-stage non-small cell lung cancer. The specimen was PBMCs, collected at follow-up. The rearranged segments are TRBV10-3 and TRBJ2-1, with no confident D gene call. The DNA sequence is given as TGTGCCATCAGTGATCGGCAGGACTACAATGAGCAGTTCTTC. It translates to CAISDRQDYNEQFF.